This T cell receptor (beta chain) was documented in a study of a mutant IDH1 vaccine in newly diagnosed glioma (dated by TCRdb to the early 2020s). Concerning the study at large: Patients were given eight vaccinations, in weeks 1, 3, 5, 7, 11, 15, 19 and 23, which matched visits V03 through V10. In the chemotherapy-containing groups, vaccination started alongside temozolomide cycles, whereas in patients who had radiotherapy alone it started 4-6 weeks after radiotherapy. The approximately 32 treated patients were 62.5% male and around 40% female, with a mean age of 40.4 years. Before enrollment, patients had received standard therapy of radiotherapy alone, temozolomide alone, or radiochemotherapy with temozolomide; most received the combination. Peripheral blood samples were drawn at six visits, namely V03 (baseline), V05, V07, V10, V12 and V13. Longitudinal TCRB deep sequencing was performed for approximately 24 treated patients wherever samples were available for exploratory analyses. What the work shows at the level of the full study, not this receptor alone: No apparent relationship was observed between pseudoprogression and alterations in the top peripheral T cell clonotypes detected by TCRB sequencing. PBMC samples for TCRB deep sequencing were selected based on availability. It was noted by the authors that analyses of patient blood samples could not be reproduced owing to sample limitations. Immune responses induced by the vaccine were seen in 90% to 95% of patients across multiple MHC alleles.

Remarks on this clone: It has no known antigen specificity. No clone much larger than this one lies a single base away; base qualities are absent.

Per the publication, the time point label means: week 23, last vaccination. Each vaccine dose, consisting of 300 ug of a 20-mer mutant IDH1 peptide in Montanide, was administered subcutaneously with topical imiquimod. Donors had newly diagnosed WHO grade 3 or 4 IDH1-mutant astrocytomas with loss of nuclear ATRX. The samples were drawn from NOA16, a multicentre, single-arm, open-label phase I trial in Germany that tested a mutant IDH1 peptide vaccine in humans for the first time. Genomic DNA for TCRB sequencing was extracted from EDTA blood using the DNeasy Blood and Tissue Kit. Libraries were prepared through the immunoSEQ multiplex PCR assay. Rearranged TCR beta chain sequences were amplified with the hsTCRB Kit following the manufacturer's protocol. An Illumina MiSeq was used to sequence the TCRB libraries. On the study's bioinformatics: The kit vendor's proprietary platform handled demultiplexing, trimming and gene mapping. The source is immuneACCESS, and TCRdb retained only in-frame sequences with V and J called. Part of the clones is not carried over; for the studies checked, unresolved V genes explain less than half of this, and the remainder is unexplained. V, J and clone size derive from that table, while D and trimming were established from the DNA sequence. This sample has roughly 43,000 clones in its table, and 65% to 85% of those were observed once. Clones ranked in the top ten supply less than 3% of the sample.

CDR1 and CDR2, per the germline V gene, are SQVTM and ANQGSEA. Compared with germline, V lacks 1 base and J lacks 1 base; bases without a gene match: 7. From cysteine to phenylalanine, the CDR3 is 17 amino acids long. CDR3 DNA is the only sequence kept; it has 51 bases, read in frame from the first base. The sample here was PBMCs, taken from a glioma patient whose treatment included an IDH1 peptide vaccine. The receptor comes from a woman between 18 and 29 years old with glioma. Some clones in this sample may be carry-over from other donors' samples. The chain employs TRBV29-1 and TRBJ2-1, with 10 bases matching TRBD2. The CDR3 protein sequence reads: CSVEGGPSGGSYNEQFF. The DNA sequence is given as TGCAGCGTTGAAGGGGGGCCTAGCGGGGGTTCCTACAATGAGCAGTTCTTC.